Detailed here is one T cell receptor beta chain. What this receptor recognizes is not known. No base quality values were provided; no much bigger clone lies one nucleotide off. This sample was taken from a study of shared clonotypes between healthy human individuals (dated by TCRdb to between 2020 and 2021). Notes on the research overall: A few men and a couple of women, aged 18 to 49 years, made up the cohort. Per donor, three plates each were used for CD4 naive and CD4 memory, two for CD8 naive, and one for CD8 memory. The study deeply sequenced blood TCR repertoires of about 5 healthy adults to estimate repertoire size and the extent of clonotype sharing between individuals. Different laboratories and diverse techniques were used to prepare libraries and sequence TCR repertoires, to increase sequencing depth and limit assay-specific biases. Each donor's leukapheresis produced roughly between about 0.85 and 10 billion PBMCs.

TCR CDR3 regions were amplified from genomic DNA by multiplex PCR using the deep immunoSEQ assay. Genomic DNA extracted from each cell subset was distributed evenly over all wells of several immunoSEQ 96-well plates, and each plate served as one replicate. Each replicate PCR for sorted subsets received about 180 ng genomic DNA, equal to some 32,000 T cell genomes. Purified libraries were quantified with a Qubit 3.0 fluorometer, sized on a Bioanalyzer 2100, and re-quantified with the KAPA Library Quantification kit. Every immunoSEQ 96-well plate was sequenced on a separate single-read 150-cycle Illumina NextSeq 550 flow cell. The authors' analysis ran thus. Because the immunoSEQ output held only junctional sequences and lacked quality scores, the filtering could not match the filtering applied to full-length reads. Sequences were annotated with PyIR, a Python wrapper for IgBLAST v1.9, and V/J genes and CDR3 were assigned using IMGT germline references. Reads were filtered out if the reads had weak V/J assignments (E-value above 1e-6), no CDR3, stop codons, out-of-frame junctions, or ambiguous translated residues. V3J clonotypes were defined as sequences sharing the same inferred V gene, J gene, and CDR3 amino acid sequence. The percentage overlap between two repertoires was calculated by dividing the number of shared unique clonotypes by the size of the smaller repertoire. Three approaches were used to assess repertoire richness: RTK rarefaction, the Chao1 estimator, and Recon v2.1 estimates of unobserved clonotypes. OLGA was used to compute generation probabilities for all TCRbeta clonotypes that the gDNA method yielded from several donors. TCRdb holds this immuneACCESS table with in-frame rearrangements only. Some clones are missing; in checked studies, unresolved V genes explain under half, and the rest has no known cause. V and J calls and clone size are given by that table; D and trimming were obtained from the DNA. The sample records 2 million to 2.5 million clones, under 95% of which are singletons. The ten largest clones represent 0.36% of the sample.

Here is what the overall study found, with its caveats: Clonotypes shared by all four sorted-subset donors showed higher generation probabilities than non-shared clonotypes. Based on pairwise subsampling, the degree of clonotype sharing among donors was expected to be affected by sequencing depth. Sampling was restricted to blood, and TCR repertoires in tissues likely differ from the TCR repertoires found in blood. The small number of donors limited the genetic and exposure-history diversity represented. Naive subsets generally had larger estimated clonotype richness than memory subsets. Rarefaction of sorted-subset datasets indicated incomplete sequencing despite the large sequencing depth. Around 5.4% of naive CD4, 3.5% of naive CD8, approximately 2.2% of memory CD4, and roughly 0.4% of memory CD8 clonotypes were shared across a few donors.

Healthy HIV-negative adults with no recently reported acute infections or vaccinations were included as donors. Every donor was a Caucasian adult residing in Nashville, Tennessee, USA. Magnetic negative selection was used to enrich CD4+ T cells, after which naive cells were positively selected on CD45RA and the negative fraction became the memory subset. After blood collection by leukapheresis, PBMCs were isolated using Ficoll-Histopaque density gradient centrifugation and then cryopreserved in the vapor phase of liquid nitrogen. Analytical flow cytometry was used to check the purity and quantity of every magnetically sorted T cell population. From each sorted fraction, genomic DNA was isolated and quantified by UV absorbance on a Nanodrop 2000c. The CDR3 has 16 amino acids, counting the end cysteine and phenylalanine. Only CDR3 DNA remains: 48 bases, in frame from the first base. CDR1 and CDR2, looked up from the germline V gene (reference sequence), are MNHEY and SMNVEV. V is trimmed back by 2 bases and J by 5 bases, and the junction contains 6 bases that no gene match accounts for.

The sequence was obtained from a man younger than 30 in good health. Some clones in this sample may be carry-over from other donors' samples. Recombination connected TRBV27 to TRBJ2-5, with 12 bases aligning to TRBD1. Sequencing was performed on naive CD4+ T cells from PBMCs. Taken with the paper, the label for cell subset or site translates to: CD45RA+ positively selected. The DNA sequence is given as TGTGCCAGCAGTTTAATGGGACAGGGGGCGCGTGAGACCCAGTACTTC. This yields the protein CASSLMGQGARETQYF.